This T cell receptor (beta chain) was sequenced for a study of blood T cells in healthy people across ages. Notes on the study in general: Changes seen in expanded clonotypes were possibly confounded by donor CMV status left unknown. Diversity of TCR beta per million T cells declined in a roughly linear way with age.

The second PCR ran about 7 to 12 cycles with a sample-barcoded 5' primer and J-beta primers. TCRdb redid the calling of the 5' RACE reads with MiXCR, one entry per CDR3 protein. The table has about 1.8 million distinct CDR3 sequences, less than 50% seen once. With regard to this clonotype: Its antigen is currently unknown.

Sequenced: blood. The TCR comes from a woman between 40 and 50 years old in good health.

CDR3 sequence reads: CASSYSIGSSYEQYF. Written as DNA, the CDR3 is TGTGCCAGCAGTTACTCGATTGGGAGCTCCTACGAGCAGTACTTC. The chain recombines TRBV6-2 or TRBV6-3 with TRBJ2-7, with D perhaps matching TRBD2 (5 bases). CDR3 length: 15 residues. Germline-derived CDR1 and CDR2 are MNHEY and SVGEGT. Between the trimmed V and J ends, which lost 0 bases and 0 bases, there was a span of 9 bases.